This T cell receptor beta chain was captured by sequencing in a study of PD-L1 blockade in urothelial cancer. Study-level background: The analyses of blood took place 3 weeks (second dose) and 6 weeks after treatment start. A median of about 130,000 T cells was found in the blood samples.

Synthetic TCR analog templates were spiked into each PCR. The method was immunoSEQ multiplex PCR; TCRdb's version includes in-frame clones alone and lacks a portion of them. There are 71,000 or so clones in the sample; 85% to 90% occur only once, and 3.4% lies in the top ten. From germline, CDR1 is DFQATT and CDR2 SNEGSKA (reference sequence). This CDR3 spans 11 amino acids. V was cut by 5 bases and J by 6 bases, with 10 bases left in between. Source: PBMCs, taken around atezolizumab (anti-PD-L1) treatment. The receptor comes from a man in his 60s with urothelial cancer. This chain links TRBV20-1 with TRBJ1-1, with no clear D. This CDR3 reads CSASFFAEAFF. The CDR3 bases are TGCAGTGCTTCCTTTTTTGCTGAAGCTTTCTTT.